The 13 T cell receptor beta chains below were found in one sample sequenced in a study of shared clonotypes between healthy human individuals. The assay was immunoSEQ multiplex PCR, and TCRdb's table has in-frame clones only and misses some. The sample consists of roughly 2.6 million clones, just over 90% of them appearing once. The specimen was naive CD4+ T cells sorted from blood. Subset meaning: CD45RA+ positively selected. The receptors originated from a man aged 18 to 29 in good health.

V gene TRBV29-1 combines with J gene TRBJ2-1; TRBD2 aligns across 12 bases. CDR3 size: 16 residues. Germline V gene lookup returns CDR1 SQVTM and CDR2 ANQGSEA. Trimming cost V 3 bases and J 3 bases; bases outside gene matches: 6. CDR3 bases: TGCAGCGTTGATGGGCTAGCGGGAGGGAACTACAATGAGCAGTTCTTC. Amino acids: CSVDGLAGGNYNEQFF.

This chain uses TRBV10-3 with TRBJ2-2; TRBD1 is a possible D gene (5 bases). Germline V gene data show CDR1 as ENHRY and CDR2 as SYGVKD. V lost 5 bases, J lost 4 bases, and 8 bases lay in between. This CDR3 region has 13 residues. The CDR3 nucleotides read TGTGCCATCAGTACCCAGGGCACCGGGGAGCTGTTTTTT. Amino acids: CAISTQGTGELFF.

The rearrangement links TRBV10-3 to TRBJ1-1, with D hard to call. Germline loops: CDR1 ENHRY, CDR2 SYGVKD. The CDR3 runs to 11 residues. The ends were cut back, 10 bases at V and 8 bases at J, with 14 bases in the middle. The CDR3 loop is CATGNTREAFF. CDR3 DNA sequence: TGTGCCACCGGAAACACTCGCGAAGCTTTCTTT.

The chain carries TRBV5-6 and TRBJ2-3; D is unresolved. The V gene's germline CDR1 is SGHDT and CDR2 YYEEEE. V was cut by 0 bases and J by 0 bases, with 8 bases left in between. The CDR3 extends over 15 amino acids. CDR3 amino acids: CASSLVLFSTDTQYF. DNA of the CDR3: TGTGCCAGCAGCTTGGTCCTGTTTAGCACAGATACGCAGTATTTT.

The chain employs TRBV18 and TRBJ1-1, with 7 nucleotides matching TRBD1. With V trimmed by 7 bases and J by 1 base, 6 bases remained unmatched. The CDR3 has 14 residues. The V gene's germline CDR1 is KGHSH and CDR2 LQKENI. The CDR3 region has the DNA TGTGCCAGCTTCCAAGGGGGCGAGAACACTGAAGCTTTCTTT. Translation gives CASFQGGENTEAFF.

The V gene is TRBV5-1, the J gene TRBJ1-6, with D unclear. The germline gives CDR1 SGHRS, CDR2 YFSETQ. This CDR3 is 15 amino acids long. V was trimmed by 0 bases and J by 10 bases, leaving 14 bases between them. The DNA of the CDR3 is TGCGCCAGCAGCTTGGGCTTGGACTTGGGATCACCCCTCCACTTT. Translated, it gives CASSLGLDLGSPLHF.

The rearrangement uses TRBV5-4 and TRBJ1-3, with 8 bases matching TRBD1. The germline V gene has CDR1 SGHNT and CDR2 YYREEE (reference sequence). The CDR3 contains 15 residues. V shed 0 bases, J shed 4 bases, and the junction held 3 bases outside the gene matches. The CDR3 sequence: CASSLGTGKGNTIYF. The CDR3 DNA follows: TGTGCCAGCAGCTTGGGGACAGGGAAAGGAAACACCATATATTTT.

This sequence joins TRBV5-1 and TRBJ1-3; possibly TRBD1 for D (6 bases). The CDR3 length is 15 residues. Per the germline V gene, CDR1 is SGHRS and CDR2 is YFSETQ. The V end lost 2 bases, the J end lost 0 bases, and 9 bases lay between the germline ends. The CDR3 reads CASSFQGSSGNTIYF. CDR3 in DNA: TGCGCCAGCAGCTTCCAGGGGAGCTCTGGAAACACCATATATTTT.

V gene TRBV18 combines with J gene TRBJ2-2; TRBD1 matches at 7 bases. CDR1 KGHSH and CDR2 LQKENI come from the germline V gene. Losses at the gene ends were 0 bases for V and 5 bases for J; bases not matched to a gene: 6. This CDR3 spans 16 amino acids. CDR3 protein: CASSPPMTGRTGELFF. As DNA, the CDR3 is TGTGCCAGCTCACCACCGATGACAGGGCGGACCGGGGAGCTGTTTTTT.

The chain employs TRBV29-1 and TRBJ2-2, with 8 bases that match TRBD2. The CDR3 sequence is 15 residues long. The J segment lost 6 bases and the V segment lost 6 bases, leaving 12 bases of the junction unmatched. Germline CDR1 SQVTM, CDR2 ANQGSEA. The chain's CDR3 is CSVRGPTAGAGELFF. The CDR3 DNA sequence: TGCAGCGTCAGGGGCCCCACAGCGGGAGCCGGGGAGCTGTTTTTT.

The J gene is TRBJ2-3, the V gene TRBV28; D unclear. Trimming took off 2 bases at V and 4 bases at J, with 19 bases between the two ends. Germline CDR1 MDHEN, CDR2 SYDVKM. This CDR3 spans 17 amino acids. The CDR3 here is CASSLHSGPTRPDTQYF. The CDR3 region has the DNA TGTGCCAGCAGTTTACATTCCGGCCCGACAAGGCCAGATACGCAGTATTTT.

J is TRBJ2-4 and V is TRBV11-3; possible D gene TRBD2, 5 bases. The CDR3 length is 15 residues. Trimming removed 0 bases at V and 9 bases at J, with 15 bases between. In germline, CDR1 is SGHNT, CDR2 YENEEA. CDR3 DNA sequence: TGTGCCAGCAGCTTAGATATCCGGACTCAATTCATTCAGTACTTC. Translation gives CASSLDIRTQFIQYF.

This clone showed up just a few times. The genes are TRBV27 and TRBJ1-6; D is unresolved. Trimming took 8 bases from V and 3 from J, leaving 14 bases between them. Germline assignment: CDR1 MNHEY and CDR2 SMNVEV (reference sequence). The CDR3 sequence is 15 residues long. This chain's CDR3 is CASGPREVYNSPLHF. The CDR3 DNA reads as TGTGCCAGCGGCCCGAGGGAGGTCTATAATTCACCCCTCCACTTT.